This TCR beta chain is drawn from a study of post-analysis software for immune sequencing data. Study observations and caveats: Relative to controls, patients with multiple sclerosis showed significantly lower normalized Chao1 diversity. Strong co-clustering by F measure was seen for same-batch samples.

Unique molecular identifiers featured in each of the TCR beta cDNA libraries. Between about 0.9 and 11 million T cells gave rise to roughly 0.5 million cDNA molecules. TCRdb used MiXCR to reprocess the PCR reads, holding one entry per CDR3 protein. The table has under 650,000 distinct CDR3 sequences, about 44% seen once. A note on this clonotype: Its target is unknown.

Material for sequencing was blood. The receptor comes from a girl between 5 and 17 years old with multiple sclerosis.

The CDR3 nucleotides are TGTGCCAGCAGTCCTCCTCTCCGGGTCAATGAGCAGTTCTTC. It is translated as CASSPPLRVNEQFF. The V and J genes are TRBV12-3 or TRBV12-4 and TRBJ2-1; D unclear. This CDR3 is built from 14 residues. V shed 5 bases and J shed 6 bases, with 14 bases lying between them.